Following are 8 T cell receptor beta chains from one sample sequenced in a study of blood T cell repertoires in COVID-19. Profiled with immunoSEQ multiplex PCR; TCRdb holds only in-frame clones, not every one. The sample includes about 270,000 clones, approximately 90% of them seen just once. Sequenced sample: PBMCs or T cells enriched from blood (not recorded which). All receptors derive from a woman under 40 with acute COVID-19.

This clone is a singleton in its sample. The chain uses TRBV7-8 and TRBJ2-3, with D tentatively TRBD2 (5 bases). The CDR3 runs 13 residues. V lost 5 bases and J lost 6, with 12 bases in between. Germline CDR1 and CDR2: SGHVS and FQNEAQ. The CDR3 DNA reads TGTGCCAGCAGCCGCGTGACGGGGGATACGCAGTATTTT. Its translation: CASSRVTGDTQYF.

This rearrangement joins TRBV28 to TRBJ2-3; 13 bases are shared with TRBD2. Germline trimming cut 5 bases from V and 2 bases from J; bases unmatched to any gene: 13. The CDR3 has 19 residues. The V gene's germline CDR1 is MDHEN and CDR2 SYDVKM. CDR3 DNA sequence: TGTGCCAGCAGTACTACGGGACTAGCGGGGAGAATAGACACAGATACGCAGTATTTT. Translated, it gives CASSTTGLAGRIDTDTQYF.

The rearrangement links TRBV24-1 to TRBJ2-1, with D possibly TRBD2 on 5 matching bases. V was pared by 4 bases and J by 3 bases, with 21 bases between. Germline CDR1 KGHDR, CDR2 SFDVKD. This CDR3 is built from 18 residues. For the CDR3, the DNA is TGTGCCACCAGTGACCCCAAAAACCCGGGGAACTACTACAATGAGCAGTTCTTC. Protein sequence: CATSDPKNPGNYYNEQFF.

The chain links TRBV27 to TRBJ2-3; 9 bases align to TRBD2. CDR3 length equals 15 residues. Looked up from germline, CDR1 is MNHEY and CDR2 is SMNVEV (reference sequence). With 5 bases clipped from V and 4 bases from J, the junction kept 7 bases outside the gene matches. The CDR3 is CASSPIAGAADTQYF. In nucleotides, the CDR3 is TGTGCCAGCAGTCCGATAGCGGGAGCGGCAGATACGCAGTATTTT.

This CDR3 is CATTGPASGYNEQFF. CDR3 DNA sequence: TGTGCCACCACCGGGCCGGCTAGCGGGTACAATGAGCAGTTCTTC. This chain joins TRBV6-5 and TRBJ2-1; 8 bases match TRBD2. The CDR3 is made up of 15 amino acids. With 10 bases clipped from V and 4 bases from J, the junction kept 12 bases outside the gene matches. Germline-derived CDR1 and CDR2 are MNHEY and SVGAGI.

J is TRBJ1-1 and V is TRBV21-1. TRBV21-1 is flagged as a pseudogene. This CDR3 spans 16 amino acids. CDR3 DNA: TGTGCCAGCAGCAAAAGGGAGGGTACTATGAACACTGAAGCTTTCTTT. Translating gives CASSKREGTMNTEAFF.

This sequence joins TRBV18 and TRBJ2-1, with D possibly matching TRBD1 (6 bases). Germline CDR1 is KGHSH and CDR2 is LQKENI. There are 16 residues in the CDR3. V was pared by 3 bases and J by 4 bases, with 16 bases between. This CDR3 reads CASSPLQGITYNEQFF. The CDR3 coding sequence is TGTGCCAGCTCACCCTTACAGGGAATTACTTACAATGAGCAGTTCTTC.

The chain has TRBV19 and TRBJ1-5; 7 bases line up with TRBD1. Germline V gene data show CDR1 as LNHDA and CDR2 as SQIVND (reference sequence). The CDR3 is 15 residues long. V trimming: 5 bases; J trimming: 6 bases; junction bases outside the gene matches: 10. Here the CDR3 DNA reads TGTGCCAGTAGTGACCGACAGGGAAGGAGTCAGCCCCAGCATTTT. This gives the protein CASSDRQGRSQPQHF. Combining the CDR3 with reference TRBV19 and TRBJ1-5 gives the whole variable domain DGGITQSPKYLFRKEGQNVTLSCEQNLNHDAMYWYRQDPGQGLRLIYYSQIVNDFQKGDIAEGYSVSREKKESFPLTVTSAQKNPTAFYLCASSDRQGRSQPQHFGDGTRLSIL.